This T cell receptor (beta chain) comes out of a study of T-cell memory formation after mild COVID-19. Worth noting for this clonotype: Its specificity is not known.

Study observations and caveats: Later expanders leaned CD4+, whereas clones that contracted between day 15 and 85 were balanced CD4/CD8. Contracting clones localized mainly to CM and EM when CD4+ and mainly to EMRA when CD8+.

TCRdb ran MiXCR on the 5' RACE reads and lists one entry per CDR3 protein. Here the sample spans 250,000 to 300,000 distinct CDR3 sequences, around 15% being singletons. This clonotype was sampled from a man aged 18 to 30 who had mild COVID-19 (a few samples of this study predate the infection). Cell type and time point are not known. The sequencing sample was made of PBMCs or a T cell subset sorted from them (not recorded which).

CDR3 nucleotide sequence: TGCGCCAGCAGCTTGGCCCTCGGGCCCAATCAGCCCCAGCATTTT. Protein product: CASSLALGPNQPQHF. This sequence joins TRBV5-1 and TRBJ1-5; D not certain. Germline values: CDR1 SGHRS, CDR2 YFSETQ. Trimming removed 0 bases at V and 3 bases at J, with 10 bases between. There are 15 residues in the CDR3.